This passage covers 32 T cell receptor beta chains from one sample sequenced in a study of T cell repertoires and leukemia-associated antigens. MiXCR, run by TCRdb on the 5' RACE reads, gives a single entry per CDR3 protein. The sample yields roughly 10,000 distinct CDR3 sequences, approximately 45% seen once. Their antigen targets remain unknown. Material for sequencing was CD3+ T cells sorted from blood and cultured. The receptors originated from a female donor in good health.

The chain carries TRBV7-9 and TRBJ1-2, with TRBD1 matching over 9 bases. The trim removed 5 bases at V and 2 bases at J, leaving 3 bases unmatched. The germline V gene has CDR1 SEHNR and CDR2 FQNEAQ (reference sequence). The CDR3 spans 14 residues. This chain's CDR3 is CASSHGQGNYGYTF. As DNA, the CDR3 is TGTGCCAGCAGCCACGGACAGGGGAACTATGGCTACACCTTC. The variable domain in full, completed from reference TRBV7-9 and TRBJ1-2, reads DTGVSQNPRHKITKRGQNVTFRCDPISEHNRLYWYRQTLGQGPEFLTYFQNEAQLEKSRLLSDRFSAERPKGSFSTLEIQRTEQGDSAMYLCASSHGQGNYGYTFGSGTRLTVV.

This clonotype came up many times. The chain uses TRBV7-3 and TRBJ1-4; the D is unclear. CDR1 and CDR2 (germline): SGHTA, FQGTGA. This CDR3 spans 17 amino acids. The V end lost 5 bases, the J end lost 5 bases, and 21 bases lay between the germline ends. In nucleotides, the CDR3 is TGTGCCAGCAGCCCCTACTTCTCACAGCCCAGCAATGAAAAACTGTTTTTT. Its translation is CASSPYFSQPSNEKLFF.

The rearrangement joins TRBV4-3 to TRBJ1-3; TRBD1 aligns across 7 bases. Trimming at V came to 3 bases and at J to 0 bases, leaving 11 bases not matched to a gene. The germline V gene has CDR1 LGHNA and CDR2 YSLEER. This CDR3 comprises 18 residues. The CDR3 region is CASSQAGHRGRSGNTIYF. DNA of the CDR3: TGCGCCAGCAGCCAGGCGGGGCACAGGGGTCGCTCTGGAAACACCATATATTTT.

Worth noting for this clonotype: An end of the junction does not agree with germline; a read error may underlie this. This chain links TRBV12-3 or TRBV12-4 with TRBJ1-2; 7 bases line up with TRBD1. The CDR3 sequence is 13 residues long. The CDR3 reads CASSVTGNYDYTF. In DNA, the CDR3 is TGTGCCAGCAGCGTGACAGGGAACTATGACTACACCTTC.

The chain recombines TRBV3-1 with TRBJ1-1; D is undetermined. The CDR3 contains 17 residues. The ends were cut back, 1 base at V and 1 base at J, with 16 bases in the middle. From germline, CDR1 is LGHDT and CDR2 YNNKEL (reference sequence). CDR3 loop: CASSQAPGVFSNTEAFF. The CDR3 DNA follows: TGTGCCAGCAGCCAAGCTCCCGGGGTTTTTTCGAACACTGAAGCTTTCTTT.

The chain carries TRBV20-1 and TRBJ2-5; D remains unclear. This CDR3 is built from 11 residues. The germline V gene encodes CDR1 DFQATT and CDR2 SNEGSKA (reference sequence). Trimming removed 5 bases from V and 5 bases from J, with 9 bases in between. CDR3 nucleotide sequence: TGCAGTGCTGGAACACGGGAGACCCAGTACTTC. Its protein is CSAGTRETQYF.

This clonotype occurred many times. The rearrangement joins TRBV7-3 to TRBJ2-1; tentative D call: TRBD2 (6 bases). The V end lost 5 bases, the J end lost 4 bases, and 15 bases lay between the germline ends. The CDR3 consists of 15 residues. The germline gives CDR1 SGHTA, CDR2 FQGTGA. CDR3 sequence reads: CASSTQAGTYNEQFF. The CDR3 nucleotides are TGTGCCAGCAGCACTCAGGCGGGAACTTACAATGAGCAGTTCTTC. Full variable domain (remainder filled in from reference TRBV7-3 and TRBJ2-1): GAGVSQTPSNKVTEKGKYVELRCDPISGHTALYWYRQSLGQGPEFLIYFQGTGAADDSGLPNDRFFAVRPEGSVSTLKIQRTERGDSAVYLCASSTQAGTYNEQFFGPGTRLTVL.

Sample share makes this clonotype medium-sized. The rearrangement joins TRBV12-3 or TRBV12-4 to TRBJ1-5; D is unclear. The CDR3 sequence is 13 residues long. V lost 5 bases, J lost 2 bases, and 7 bases lay in between. CDR3: CASSRPGNQPQHF. Written as DNA, the CDR3 is TGTGCCAGCAGTAGGCCGGGCAATCAGCCCCAGCATTTT.

This clonotype was seen a few times. The rearrangement links TRBV4-3 to TRBJ2-3; D is possibly TRBD2 (6 bases). V was clipped by 3 bases and J by 2 bases, with 12 bases between them. The CDR3 runs to 15 residues. The V gene's germline CDR1 is LGHNA and CDR2 YSLEER. The CDR3 sequence is CASSQSSGDTDTQYF. CDR3 nucleotide sequence: TGCGCCAGCAGCCAGAGTAGCGGTGACACAGATACGCAGTATTTT.

This chain joins TRBV15 and TRBJ2-3; D uncertain. The V gene lost 2 bases and the J gene lost 0 bases, with 9 bases spanning the gap. Germline CDR1 is LNHNV and CDR2 is YYDKDF (reference sequence). The CDR3 loop spans 15 amino acids. CDR3 region: CATSRRTISTDTQYF. CDR3 nucleotides: TGTGCCACCAGCAGAAGGACCATTAGCACAGATACGCAGTATTTT.

This chain uses TRBV29-1 with TRBJ2-3; the D call may be TRBD1 or TRBD2 (5 bases each). The length of the CDR3 is 17 residues. Per the germline V gene, CDR1 is SQVTM and CDR2 is ANQGSEA. V was trimmed by 3 bases and J by 7 bases, leaving 26 bases between them. CDR3 coding DNA: TGCAGCGTTGAGAATCGGTGGGGGACCACCTCTTCGAATACGCAGTATTTT. Protein sequence: CSVENRWGTTSSNTQYF.

This clonotype has just a few counts. V is TRBV18 and J is TRBJ2-7, with TRBD1 identical over 8 bases. Germline CDR1 KGHSH, CDR2 LQKENI. The CDR3 spans 13 residues. Trimming cost V 3 bases and J 7 bases; bases outside gene matches: 5. The CDR3, as DNA: TGTGCCAGCTCACCGCAGGGGGCGCGTGAGCAGTACTTC. It encodes CASSPQGAREQYF.

This clonotype was picked up many times. The gene calls are TRBV6-1 and TRBJ1-1; 7 bases align to TRBD1. V gave up 8 bases and J gave up 2 bases; unmatched junction bases: 11. Germline lookup yields CDR1 MNHNS and CDR2 SASEGT. This CDR3 comprises 15 residues. CDR3 nucleotide sequence: TGTGCCAGCCCCGGGACTACAGGGGCAAACACTGAAGCTTTCTTT. It encodes CASPGTTGANTEAFF.

The V and J genes are TRBV7-2 and TRBJ2-6; weak D call: TRBD1 (5 bases). This CDR3 comprises 15 residues. With 3 bases removed from V and 4 bases from J, the gap between germline ends came to 10 bases. Germline-derived CDR1 and CDR2 are SGHTA and FQGNSA. In DNA form, the CDR3 reads TGTGCCAGCAGCTTTGCAGGGTTCGGGGCCAACGTCCTGACTTTC. It encodes CASSFAGFGANVLTF.

The chain recombines TRBV12-3 or TRBV12-4 with TRBJ2-5; 10 nucleotides align to TRBD1. The CDR3 consists of 14 residues. The chain's CDR3 is CNIVGTGVWETQYF. The CDR3 nucleotides are TGTAACATTGTGGGGACAGGGGTTTGGGAGACCCAGTACTTC.

Relative to its sample, this clonotype is medium-sized (0.01 to 0.1%). The chain has TRBV5-1 and TRBJ2-3; D is possibly TRBD1 (5 bases). The germline V gene has CDR1 SGHRS and CDR2 YFSETQ. CDR3 length: 16 amino acids. V lost 0 bases, J lost 1 base, and 12 bases lay in between. The CDR3 bases are TGCGCCAGCAGCTTGGACAGGATGAGTGGCACAGATACGCAGTATTTT. Encoded protein: CASSLDRMSGTDTQYF.

In this sample, this clonotype turned up a few times. This chain links TRBV20-1 with TRBJ2-1; TRBD2 agrees at 9 bases. Germline V gene lookup returns CDR1 DFQATT and CDR2 SNEGSKA (reference sequence). The trim removed 3 bases at V and 12 bases at J, leaving 12 bases unmatched. The CDR3 loop spans 14 amino acids. CDR3: CSASGSGGRWAQFF. The CDR3 DNA follows: TGCAGTGCTAGTGGTAGCGGGGGTCGTTGGGCGCAGTTCTTC.

This chain connects TRBV10-3 to TRBJ2-3; 11 bases are shared with TRBD1. V lost 4 bases, J lost 4 bases, and 1 base stayed unmatched. CDR3 length: 14 residues. CDR1 is ENHRY, CDR2 SYGVKD, per germline. The DNA for the CDR3 is TGTGCCATCAGTGGGGGACAGGGGGCAGATACGCAGTATTTT. It translates to CAISGGQGADTQYF.

This clonotype is medium-sized. V gene TRBV5-1 combines with J gene TRBJ1-4; weak D call: TRBD1 (5 bases). V was trimmed by 4 bases and J by 4 bases, leaving 11 bases between them. The CDR3 extends over 14 amino acids. Germline values: CDR1 SGHRS, CDR2 YFSETQ. The CDR3 reads CASSVDTNNEKLFF. CDR3 coding DNA: TGCGCCAGCAGCGTGGACACAAATAATGAAAAACTGTTTTTT.

This clonotype was counted between two and nine times. This rearrangement joins TRBV7-8 to TRBJ2-1; D possibly uses TRBD1 or TRBD2 (5 bases each). Germline lookup yields CDR1 SGHVS and CDR2 FQNEAQ. V was clipped by 5 bases and J by 6 bases, with 17 bases between them. This CDR3 contains 15 residues. The DNA for the CDR3 is TGTGCCAGCAGCCCTCCCAGTTGGGGGTGCAATGAGCAGTTCTTC. Translation gives CASSPPSWGCNEQFF. The full variable domain, in which reference TRBV7-8 and TRBJ2-1 provide the parts outside the CDR3, is GAGVSQSPRYKVAKRGQDVALRCDPISGHVSLFWYQQALGQGPEFLTYFQNEAQLDKSGLPSDRFFAERPEGSVSTLKIQRTQQEDSAVYLCASSPPSWGCNEQFFGPGTRLTVL.

In its sample, this clonotype was seen a few times. The chain is built from TRBV4-3 and TRBJ2-1; D is ambiguous. Per the germline V gene, CDR1 is LGHNA and CDR2 is YSLEER. CDR3 length: 15 residues. Trimming removed 0 bases from V and 3 bases from J, with 9 bases in between. This CDR3 reads CASSQDSANYNEQFF. The CDR3 coding sequence is TGCGCCAGCAGCCAAGATTCAGCGAACTACAATGAGCAGTTCTTC.

This sequence joins TRBV5-1 and TRBJ2-2, with D perhaps TRBD2 (6 bases). There are 16 residues in the CDR3. Germline V CDR1 and CDR2: SGHRS, YFSETQ. V was cut by 4 bases and J by 7 bases, with 20 bases left in between. The CDR3 DNA follows: TGCGCCAGCAGCGCTGGCGGGACCGGGAGATTCGGGGAGCTGTTTTTT. It is translated as CASSAGGTGRFGELFF.

The chain employs TRBV20-1 and TRBJ2-4; 7 bases map to TRBD1. Unmatched junction bases numbered 13, after V lost 5 bases and J lost 3 bases. CDR1 and CDR2 (germline): DFQATT, SNEGSKA (reference sequence). This CDR3 contains 16 residues. The CDR3: CSALPDREGVKNIQYF. CDR3 DNA sequence: TGCAGTGCTCTACCCGACAGGGAAGGAGTCAAAAACATTCAGTACTTC.

The V call is TRBV12-3 or TRBV12-4, the J call TRBJ1-2; D gene ambiguous. V lost 6 bases, J lost 8 bases, and 16 bases lay in between. The CDR3 runs to 13 residues. CDR3 coding DNA: TGTGCCAGCAGAACCGACACCTTGGGAGGCTACACCTTC. Amino acid sequence: CASRTDTLGGYTF.

This clonotype is categorized as medium-sized. This chain joins TRBV12-3 or TRBV12-4 and TRBJ1-3, with no clear D. CDR3 length: 14 amino acids. Trimming removed 6 bases from V and 0 bases from J, with 9 bases in between. Here the CDR3 reads CASSGWVSGNTIYF. The DNA for the CDR3 is TGTGCCAGCAGCGGCTGGGTCTCTGGAAACACCATATATTTT.

The DNA of the CDR3 is TGTGCCAGCAGCTCCGCGTGGGGGACAGGGATGAATGAGCAGTTCTTC. Translated: CASSSAWGTGMNEQFF. The chain joins TRBV11-1 to TRBJ2-1, with 9 bases fitting TRBD1. The CDR3 length is 16 residues. Germline CDR1 is SGHAT and CDR2 is FQDESV (reference sequence). Trimming removed 4 bases from V and 7 bases from J; junction bases left unmatched: 11.

To note about this clonotype: This could be a read error, since a much larger clone is one nucleotide away. The V and J genes are TRBV2 and TRBJ2-5; no clear D gene. Germline CDR1 SNHLY, CDR2 FYNNEI. This CDR3 has 12 amino acids. Trimming took off 4 bases at V and 2 bases at J, with 5 bases between the two ends. CDR3 bases: TGTGCCAGCAGTGGCAGACAAGAGACCCAGTACTTC. Its protein is CASSGRQETQYF.

This sequence joins TRBV4-1 and TRBJ1-1; the D is unclear. Trimming stripped 1 base from V and 0 bases from J, with 12 bases between. Per the germline V gene, CDR1 is MGHRA and CDR2 is YSYEKL. CDR3 size: 16 residues. The CDR3 reads CASSQVPWPLNTEAFF. The CDR3 DNA reads as TGCGCCAGCAGCCAAGTACCTTGGCCGCTGAACACTGAAGCTTTCTTT.

This clonotype was observed many times. The rearrangement uses TRBV5-1 and TRBJ1-1; 7 positions agree with TRBD1. V was clipped by 0 bases and J by 6 bases; unmatched bases: 2. The CDR3 is 13 amino acids. In germline, CDR1 is SGHRS, CDR2 YFSETQ. In nucleotides, the CDR3 is TGCGCCAGCAGCTTGGAGACAGGGTCTGAAGCTTTCTTT. Translation gives CASSLETGSEAFF.

V usage is TRBV5-4 and J usage is TRBJ1-1; 12 bases line up with TRBD1. There are 14 residues in the CDR3. Per the germline V gene, CDR1 is SGHNT and CDR2 is YYREEE (reference sequence). With V trimmed by 0 bases and J by 9 bases, 3 bases remained unmatched. CDR3 nucleotide sequence: TGTGCCAGCAGCTTGGTGGGGACAGGGGGCCAAGCTTTCTTT. The encoded protein is CASSLVGTGGQAFF.

This clonotype was counted a single time. The V gene is TRBV20-1, the J gene TRBJ2-1; 7 bases fit TRBD2. The CDR3 has 18 residues. Germline CDR1 is DFQATT and CDR2 is SNEGSKA (reference sequence). The trim removed 3 bases at V and 3 bases at J, leaving 17 bases unmatched. The CDR3 loop is CSARDMLGGAGRYNEQFF. The CDR3 bases are TGCAGTGCTAGGGACATGTTGGGGGGAGCGGGACGCTACAATGAGCAGTTCTTC.

This clonotype was observed a few times. This chain links TRBV24-1 with TRBJ2-1; D gene ambiguous. Germline loops: CDR1 KGHDR, CDR2 SFDVKD. This CDR3 has 11 residues. Between the trimmed V and J ends, which lost 5 bases and 9 bases, there was a span of 7 bases. In nucleotides, the CDR3 is TGTGCCACCAGTGTGGGTGGTGAGCAGTTCTTC. It yields the protein CATSVGGEQFF.